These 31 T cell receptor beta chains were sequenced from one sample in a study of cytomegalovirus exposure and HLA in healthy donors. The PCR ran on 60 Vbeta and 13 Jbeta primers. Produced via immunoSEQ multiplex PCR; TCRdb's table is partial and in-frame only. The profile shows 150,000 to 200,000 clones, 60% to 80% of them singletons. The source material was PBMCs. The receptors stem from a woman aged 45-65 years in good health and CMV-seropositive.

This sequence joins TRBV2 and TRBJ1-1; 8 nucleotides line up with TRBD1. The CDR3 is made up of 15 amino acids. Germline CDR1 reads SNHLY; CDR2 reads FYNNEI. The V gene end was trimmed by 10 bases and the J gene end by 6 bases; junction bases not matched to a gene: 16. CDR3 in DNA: TGTGCCACCCACAGGGGGACTTCAGGTCGGGCTGAAGCTTTCTTT. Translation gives CATHRGTSGRAEAFF.

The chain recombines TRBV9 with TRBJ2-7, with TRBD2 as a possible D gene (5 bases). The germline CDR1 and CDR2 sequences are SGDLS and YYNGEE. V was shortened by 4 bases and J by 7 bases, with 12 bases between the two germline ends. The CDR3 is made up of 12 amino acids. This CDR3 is CASSSPREEQYF. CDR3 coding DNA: TGTGCCAGCAGCTCCCCCCGGGAAGAGCAGTACTTC.

The CDR3 is CASSRLNTGELFF. CDR3 nucleotides: TGTGCCAGCAGCCGTCTTAACACCGGGGAGCTGTTTTTT. The chain employs TRBV7-6 and TRBJ2-2; no definite D call. Looked up from germline, CDR1 is SGHVS and CDR2 is FNYEAQ. Trimming stripped 5 bases from V and 2 bases from J, with 6 bases between. This CDR3 has 13 amino acids.

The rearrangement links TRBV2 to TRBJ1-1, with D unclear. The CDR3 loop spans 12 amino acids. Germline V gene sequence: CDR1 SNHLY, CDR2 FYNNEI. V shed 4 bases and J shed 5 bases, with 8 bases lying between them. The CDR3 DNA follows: TGTGCCAGCAGTGGCCGGGTTACTGAAGCTTTCTTT. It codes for CASSGRVTEAFF. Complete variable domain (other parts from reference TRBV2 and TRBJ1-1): EPEVTQTPSHQVTQMGQEVILRCVPISNHLYFYWYRQILGQKVEFLVSFYNNEISEKSEIFDDQFSVERPDGSNFTLKIRSTKLEDSAMYFCASSGRVTEAFFGQGTRLTVV.

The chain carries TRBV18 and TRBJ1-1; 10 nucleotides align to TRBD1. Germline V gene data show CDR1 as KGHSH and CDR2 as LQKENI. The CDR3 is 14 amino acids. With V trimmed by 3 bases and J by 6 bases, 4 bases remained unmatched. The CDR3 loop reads CASSPDRGIAEAFF. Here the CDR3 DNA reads TGTGCCAGCTCACCGGACAGGGGGATAGCTGAAGCTTTCTTT.

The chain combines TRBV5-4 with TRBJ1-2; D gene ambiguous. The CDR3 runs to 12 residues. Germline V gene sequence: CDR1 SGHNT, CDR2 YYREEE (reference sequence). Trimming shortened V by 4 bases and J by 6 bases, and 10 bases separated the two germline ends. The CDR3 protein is CASSPGLDGYTF. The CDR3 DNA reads TGTGCCAGCAGCCCCGGACTGGATGGCTACACCTTC.

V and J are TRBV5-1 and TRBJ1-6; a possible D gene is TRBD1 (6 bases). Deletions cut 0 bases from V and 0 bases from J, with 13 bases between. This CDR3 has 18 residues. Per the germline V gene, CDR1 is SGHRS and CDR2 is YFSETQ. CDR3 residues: CASSLVFADSSYNSPLHF. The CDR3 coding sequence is TGCGCCAGCAGCTTGGTATTTGCGGACAGCTCCTATAATTCACCCCTCCACTTT.

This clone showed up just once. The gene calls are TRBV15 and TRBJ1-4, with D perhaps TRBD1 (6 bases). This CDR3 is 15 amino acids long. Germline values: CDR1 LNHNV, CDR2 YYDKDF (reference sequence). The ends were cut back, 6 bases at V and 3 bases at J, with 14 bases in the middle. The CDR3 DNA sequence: TGTGCCACCAGTACTAACAGGGTAGCTAATGAAAAACTGTTTTTT. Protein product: CATSTNRVANEKLFF. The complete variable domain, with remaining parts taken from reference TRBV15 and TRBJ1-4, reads DAMVIQNPRYQVTQFGKPVTLSCSQTLNHNVMYWYQQKSSQAPKLLFHYYDKDFNNEADTPDNFQSRRPNTSFCFLDIRSPGLGDTAMYLCATSTNRVANEKLFFGSGTQLSVL.

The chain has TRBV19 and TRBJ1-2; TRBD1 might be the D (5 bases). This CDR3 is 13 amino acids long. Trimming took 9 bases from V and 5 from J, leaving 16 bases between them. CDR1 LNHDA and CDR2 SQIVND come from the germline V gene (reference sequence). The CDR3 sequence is CASTRGLKYGYTF. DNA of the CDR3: TGTGCCAGCACCCGGGGACTGAAGTATGGCTACACCTTC. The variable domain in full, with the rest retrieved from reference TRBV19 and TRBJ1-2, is DGGITQSPKYLFRKEGQNVTLSCEQNLNHDAMYWYRQDPGQGLRLIYYSQIVNDFQKGDIAEGYSVSREKKESFPLTVTSAQKNPTAFYLCASTRGLKYGYTFGSGTRLTVV.

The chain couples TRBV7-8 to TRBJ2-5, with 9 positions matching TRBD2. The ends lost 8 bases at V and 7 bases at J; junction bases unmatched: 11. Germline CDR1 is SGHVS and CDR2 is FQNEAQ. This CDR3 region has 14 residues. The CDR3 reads CASLRREGEGTQYF. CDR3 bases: TGTGCCAGCTTGCGGCGGGAGGGGGAGGGGACCCAGTACTTC.

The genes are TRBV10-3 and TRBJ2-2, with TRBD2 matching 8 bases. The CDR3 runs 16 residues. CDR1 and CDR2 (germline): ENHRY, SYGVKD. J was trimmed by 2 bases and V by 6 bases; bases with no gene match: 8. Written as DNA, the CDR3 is TGTGCCATCAGAGGTAGCGGGAATATAAACACCGGGGAGCTGTTTTTT. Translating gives CAIRGSGNINTGELFF.

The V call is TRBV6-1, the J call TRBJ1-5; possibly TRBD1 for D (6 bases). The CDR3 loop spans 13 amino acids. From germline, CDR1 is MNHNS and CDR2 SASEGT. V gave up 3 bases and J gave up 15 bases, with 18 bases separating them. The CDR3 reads CASSDLDSSSGHF. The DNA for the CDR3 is TGTGCCAGCAGTGACTTGGACAGCTCCAGTGGGCATTTT.

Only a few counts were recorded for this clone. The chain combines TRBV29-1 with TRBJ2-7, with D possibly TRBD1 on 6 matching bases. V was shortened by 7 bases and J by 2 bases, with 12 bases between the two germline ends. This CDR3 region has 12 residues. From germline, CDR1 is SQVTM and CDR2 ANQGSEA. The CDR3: CSGGTGPYEQYF. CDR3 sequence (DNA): TGCAGCGGTGGTACAGGGCCCTACGAGCAGTACTTC.

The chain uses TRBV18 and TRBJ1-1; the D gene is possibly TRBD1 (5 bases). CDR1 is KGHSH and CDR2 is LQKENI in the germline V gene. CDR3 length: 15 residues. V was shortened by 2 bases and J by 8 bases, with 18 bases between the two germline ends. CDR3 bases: TGTGCCAGCTCACCAGAGACAGTTCCCTCACTGGAAGCTTTCTTT. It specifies CASSPETVPSLEAFF.

CDR3 coding DNA: TGTGCCAGTAGTCAGCAGGGGCGCGGCACTGAAGCTTTCTTT. This encodes CASSQQGRGTEAFF. V and J are TRBV19 and TRBJ1-1, with a weak D call TRBD1 (6 bases). Trimming stripped 5 bases from V and 4 bases from J, with 14 bases between. Germline V CDR1 and CDR2: LNHDA, SQIVND (reference sequence). CDR3 length: 14 amino acids. The complete variable domain, with remaining parts taken from reference TRBV19 and TRBJ1-1, reads DGGITQSPKYLFRKEGQNVTLSCEQNLNHDAMYWYRQDPGQGLRLIYYSQIVNDFQKGDIAEGYSVSREKKESFPLTVTSAQKNPTAFYLCASSQQGRGTEAFFGQGTRLTVV.

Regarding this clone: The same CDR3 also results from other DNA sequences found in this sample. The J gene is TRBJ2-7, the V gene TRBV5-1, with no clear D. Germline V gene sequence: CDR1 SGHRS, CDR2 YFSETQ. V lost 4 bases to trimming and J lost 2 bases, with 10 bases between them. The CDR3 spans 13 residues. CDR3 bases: TGCGCCAGCAGCCTAGACCGGCCCTACGAGCAGTACTTC. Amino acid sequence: CASSLDRPYEQYF.

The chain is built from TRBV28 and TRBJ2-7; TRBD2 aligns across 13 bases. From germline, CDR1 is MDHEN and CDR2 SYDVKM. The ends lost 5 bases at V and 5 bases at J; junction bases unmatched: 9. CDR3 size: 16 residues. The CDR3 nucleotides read TGTGCCAGCAGTCCCACGGGACTAGCGGGAAGGGACGAGCAGTACTTC. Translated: CASSPTGLAGRDEQYF.

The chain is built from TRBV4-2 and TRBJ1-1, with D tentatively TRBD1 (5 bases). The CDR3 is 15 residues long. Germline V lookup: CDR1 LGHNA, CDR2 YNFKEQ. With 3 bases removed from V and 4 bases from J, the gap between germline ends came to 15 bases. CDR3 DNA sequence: TGTGCCAGCAGCCAGCAGGCTAGAAGGGGCACTGAAGCTTTCTTT. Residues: CASSQQARRGTEAFF.

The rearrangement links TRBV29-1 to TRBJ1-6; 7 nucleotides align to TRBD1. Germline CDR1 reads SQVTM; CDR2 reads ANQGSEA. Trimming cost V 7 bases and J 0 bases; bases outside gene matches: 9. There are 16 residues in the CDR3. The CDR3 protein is CSAPDRVSSYNSPLHF. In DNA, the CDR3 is TGCAGCGCTCCCGACAGGGTTAGCTCCTATAATTCACCCCTCCACTTT.

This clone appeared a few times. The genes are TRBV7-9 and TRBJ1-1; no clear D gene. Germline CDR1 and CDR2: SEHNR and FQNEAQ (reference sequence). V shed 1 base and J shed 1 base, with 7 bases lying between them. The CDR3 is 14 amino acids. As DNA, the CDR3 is TGTGCCAGCAGCTTAGTTCCGGGGAACACTGAAGCTTTCTTT. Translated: CASSLVPGNTEAFF.

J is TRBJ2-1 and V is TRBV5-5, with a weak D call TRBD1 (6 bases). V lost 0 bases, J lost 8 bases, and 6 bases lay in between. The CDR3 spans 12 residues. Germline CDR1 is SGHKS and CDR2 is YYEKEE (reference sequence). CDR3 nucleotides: TGTGCCAGCAGCTTGGCAGGGGATGAGCAGTTCTTC. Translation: CASSLAGDEQFF.

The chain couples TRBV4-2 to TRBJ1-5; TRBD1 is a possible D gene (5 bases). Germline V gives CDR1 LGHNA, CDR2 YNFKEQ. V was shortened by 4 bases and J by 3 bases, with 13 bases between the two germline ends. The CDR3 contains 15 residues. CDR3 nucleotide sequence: TGTGCCAGCAGCCCCCGGAGGGGAATCAATCAGCCCCAGCATTTT. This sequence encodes CASSPRRGINQPQHF.

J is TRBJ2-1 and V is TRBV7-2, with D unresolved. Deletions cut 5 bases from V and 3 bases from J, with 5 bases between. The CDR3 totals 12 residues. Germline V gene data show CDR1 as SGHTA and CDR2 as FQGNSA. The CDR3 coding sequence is TGTGCCAGCAGCACCTACTACAATGAGCAGTTCTTC. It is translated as CASSTYYNEQFF.

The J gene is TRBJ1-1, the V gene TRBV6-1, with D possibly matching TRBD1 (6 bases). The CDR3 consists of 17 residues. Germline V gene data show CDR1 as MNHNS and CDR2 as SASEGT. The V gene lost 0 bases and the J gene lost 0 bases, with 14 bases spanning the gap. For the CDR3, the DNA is TGTGCCAGCAGTGAAGCGCGCAGTTGGGACATGAACACTGAAGCTTTCTTT. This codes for CASSEARSWDMNTEAFF.

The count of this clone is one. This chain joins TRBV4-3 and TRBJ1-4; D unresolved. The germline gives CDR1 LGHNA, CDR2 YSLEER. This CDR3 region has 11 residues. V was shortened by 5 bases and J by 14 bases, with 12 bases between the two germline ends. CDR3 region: CASSSGTTLFF. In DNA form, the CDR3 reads TGCGCCAGCAGCTCGGGAACGACTCTGTTTTTT.

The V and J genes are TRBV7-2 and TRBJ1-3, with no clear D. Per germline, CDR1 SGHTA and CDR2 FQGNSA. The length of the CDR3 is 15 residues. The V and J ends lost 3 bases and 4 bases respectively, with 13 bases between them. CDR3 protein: CASSFPGYHGNTIYF. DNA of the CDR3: TGTGCCAGCAGCTTCCCAGGATATCACGGAAACACCATATATTTT.

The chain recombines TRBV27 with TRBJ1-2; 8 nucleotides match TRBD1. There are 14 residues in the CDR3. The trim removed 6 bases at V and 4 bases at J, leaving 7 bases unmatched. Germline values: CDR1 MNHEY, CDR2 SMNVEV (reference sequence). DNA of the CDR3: TGTGCCAGCAGCTCGACAGGGGTTACCTATGGCTACACCTTC. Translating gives CASSSTGVTYGYTF.

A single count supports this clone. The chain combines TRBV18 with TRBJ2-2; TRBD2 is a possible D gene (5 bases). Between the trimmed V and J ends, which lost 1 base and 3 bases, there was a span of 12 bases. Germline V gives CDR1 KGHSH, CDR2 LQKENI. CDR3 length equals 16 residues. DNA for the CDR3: TGTGCCAGCTCACCACTTTTTGGGAGAGACACCGGGGAGCTGTTTTTT. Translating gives CASSPLFGRDTGELFF.

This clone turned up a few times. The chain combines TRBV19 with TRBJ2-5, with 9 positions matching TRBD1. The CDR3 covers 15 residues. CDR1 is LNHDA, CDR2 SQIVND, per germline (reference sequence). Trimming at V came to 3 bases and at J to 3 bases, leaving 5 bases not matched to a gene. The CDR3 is CASSISGTGKETQYF. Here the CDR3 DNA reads TGTGCCAGTAGTATCTCCGGGACAGGGAAAGAGACCCAGTACTTC.

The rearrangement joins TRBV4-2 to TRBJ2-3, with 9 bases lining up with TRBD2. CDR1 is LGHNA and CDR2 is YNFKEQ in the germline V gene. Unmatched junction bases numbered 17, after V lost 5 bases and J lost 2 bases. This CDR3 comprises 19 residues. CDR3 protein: CASSIGAGGVFRSTDTQYF. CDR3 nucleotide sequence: TGTGCCAGCAGCATCGGCGCGGGAGGGGTCTTTAGATCCACAGATACGCAGTATTTT.

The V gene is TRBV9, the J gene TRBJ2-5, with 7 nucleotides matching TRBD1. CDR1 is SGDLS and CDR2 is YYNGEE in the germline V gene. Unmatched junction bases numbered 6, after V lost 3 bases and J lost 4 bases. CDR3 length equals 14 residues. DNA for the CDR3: TGTGCCAGCAGCGGAGGGGGCCCAGGAGAGACCCAGTACTTC. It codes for CASSGGGPGETQYF.